This T cell receptor (beta chain) emerged from a study of T cell responses to AZD1222 COVID-19 vaccine. Study findings and constraints: Donors were mostly white British, more females; clonal diversity possibly underestimated.

The data were produced by immunoSEQ multiplex PCR, yet TCRdb's version contains in-frame clones alone and is incomplete. The repertoire has roughly 100,000 clones, more than 75% of them found once; the top ten carry roughly 3.3%. Germline CDR1 and CDR2: MDHEN and SYDVKM. The trim removed 5 bases at V and 0 bases at J, leaving 9 bases unmatched. This CDR3 has 18 residues. Regarding this clone: Its antigen is unidentified.

The TCR comes from an adult who received the MenACWY meningococcal vaccine as a control. V is TRBV28 and J is TRBJ2-6; 8 bases align to TRBD1. The source was peripheral blood, collected 28 days after the second dose of the MenACWY control vaccine. The CDR3 DNA reads as TGTGCCAGCAGTCCTCTTGGACAGGGAGTCTCTGGGGCCAACGTCCTGACTTTC. It encodes CASSPLGQGVSGANVLTF.